Listed here is a single T cell receptor (beta chain). Its matching antigen is unknown. TCRdb passed the RT-PCR reads through MiXCR, listing each CDR3 protein once. Of about 520,000 distinct CDR3 sequences listed, 10% to 11% are singletons. The data were obtained in a study of response to subunit inactivated influenza vaccine. Overall study results and limits: Every seasonal influenza vaccination brings in few new T cells, the authors suggested.

The V and J ends lost 4 bases and 10 bases respectively, with 17 bases between them. Germline V gene lookup returns CDR1 LGHNA and CDR2 YSLEER. The CDR3 extends over 14 amino acids. The starting material was PBMCs from blood, obtained roughly 46 days after vaccination. The TCR originated in a man in his forties or fifties who received an inactivated influenza vaccine. The chain has TRBV4-3 and TRBJ2-1; tentatively, D is TRBD2 (5 bases). CDR3 nucleotides: TGCGCCAGCAGCCCCGGGGTTGCTTGGAGGGAGCAGTTCTTC. This translates into CASSPGVAWREQFF.